The 30 T cell receptor beta chains reported below all come from one sample, sequenced in a study of T cells after yellow fever vaccination. One entry per CDR3 protein, called by TCRdb with MiXCR from the 5' RACE reads. The table shows approximately 600,000 distinct CDR3 sequences, with 9% to 15% occurring only once. The sample in question was PBMCs, obtained on the day of the yellow fever booster vaccination. Receptor source: a man younger than 45 who received the YFV17D yellow fever vaccine.

The chain is built from TRBV23-1 and TRBJ2-7; D gene unclear. TRBV23-1 falls under the ORF class, with uncertain function. V lost 6 bases and J lost 0, with 9 bases in between. The CDR3 runs to 13 residues. CDR3 sequence (DNA): TGCGCCAGCAGAGTTCGTGGCTCCTACGAGCAGTACTTC. This gives the protein CASRVRGSYEQYF.

V gene TRBV30 combines with J gene TRBJ2-7; a weak D match, TRBD2 (6 bases). Germline V gives CDR1 GTSNPN, CDR2 SVGIG (reference sequence). This CDR3 spans 16 amino acids. Trimming stripped 4 bases from V and 4 bases from J, with 23 bases between. This CDR3 reads CAWTWDPTSPPYEQYF. Written as DNA, the CDR3 is TGTGCCTGGACGTGGGACCCGACTAGTCCCCCATACGAGCAGTACTTC.

Details on this clonotype: A much larger clone lies one base from this, so it may be a read error. This chain connects TRBV7-2 to TRBJ2-1; D not resolved. There are 11 residues in the CDR3. The germline V gene has CDR1 SGHTA and CDR2 FQGNSA. Trimming removed 5 bases at V and 5 bases at J, with 4 bases between. The CDR3 is CASSGHNEQFF. The CDR3 nucleotides read TGTGCCAGCAGCGGCCACAATGAGCAGTTCTTC.

This clonotype was counted a few times. The chain uses TRBV10-3 and TRBJ1-1; no clear D gene. The germline V and J ends were trimmed by 3 bases and 3 bases, with 11 bases remaining between them. From germline, CDR1 is ENHRY and CDR2 SYGVKD. The CDR3 is 14 residues long. Here the CDR3 reads CAISDGILDTEAFF. The CDR3 nucleotides read TGTGCCATCAGTGACGGGATCCTGGACACTGAAGCTTTCTTT.

The chain uses TRBV20-1 and TRBJ1-2; no definite D call. The CDR3 consists of 9 residues. Trimming left V 3 bases short and J 8 bases short, with 4 bases between. Germline-derived CDR1 and CDR2 are DFQATT and SNEGSKA (reference sequence). The chain's CDR3 is CSASYGYTF. DNA of the CDR3: TGCAGTGCTAGTTACGGCTACACCTTC.

The chain links TRBV7-9 to TRBJ2-5, with D tentatively TRBD2 (5 bases). This CDR3 region has 11 residues. V gave up 7 bases and J gave up 10 bases, with 13 bases separating them. CDR1 is SEHNR and CDR2 is FQNEAQ in the germline V gene (reference sequence). DNA of the CDR3: TGTGCCAGCACCCGGGGAGACAACCAGTACTTC. Translating gives CASTRGDNQYF.

This clonotype was observed a handful of times. The chain recombines TRBV20-1 with TRBJ2-2; TRBD2 matches at 7 bases. Germline-derived CDR1 and CDR2 are DFQATT and SNEGSKA (reference sequence). The CDR3 is 14 amino acids. Trimming removed 1 base from V and 6 bases from J; junction bases left unmatched: 5. The CDR3 DNA is TGCAGTGCTAGAGGGACTAGTGTGGCCGGGGAGCTGTTTTTT. This translates into CSARGTSVAGELFF.

The genes are TRBV18 and TRBJ2-3; 8 positions match TRBD2. V lost 4 bases to trimming and J lost 2 bases; unmatched junction nucleotides: 5. Looked up from germline, CDR1 is KGHSH and CDR2 is LQKENI. The CDR3 totals 15 residues. CDR3 coding DNA: TGTGCCAGCTCACTGGGACTAGAATACACAGATACGCAGTATTTT. Translating gives CASSLGLEYTDTQYF.

This sequence joins TRBV7-9 and TRBJ1-5; D is undetermined. The ends were cut back, 10 bases at V and 7 bases at J, with 17 bases in the middle. This CDR3 is built from 13 residues. The germline V gene has CDR1 SEHNR and CDR2 FQNEAQ (reference sequence). This chain's CDR3 is CATATQETQPQHF. The CDR3 DNA reads as TGTGCCACCGCAACTCAGGAGACGCAGCCCCAGCATTTT.

This clonotype has a handful of counts. The chain employs TRBV29-1 and TRBJ1-2; 8 bases fit TRBD1. CDR3 length: 11 amino acids. CDR1 and CDR2 (germline): SQVTM, ANQGSEA. V shed 6 bases, J shed 8 bases, and the junction held 5 bases outside the gene matches. The CDR3 bases are TGCAGCGTGAGACAGGGGCAAGGCTACACCTTC. Amino acids: CSVRQGQGYTF.

V is TRBV5-1 and J is TRBJ2-3, with 9 bases that match TRBD2. Unmatched junction bases numbered 10, after V lost 4 bases and J lost 4 bases. Germline CDR1 SGHRS, CDR2 YFSETQ. This CDR3 contains 16 residues. CDR3 nucleotide sequence: TGCGCCAGCAGCCCCCCATCCGGGACTAGCCCAGATACGCAGTATTTT. Protein sequence: CASSPPSGTSPDTQYF. Looking up the rest from reference TRBV5-1 and TRBJ2-3 gives the full variable domain: KAGVTQTPRYLIKTRGQQVTLSCSPISGHRSVSWYQQTPGQGLQFLFEYFSETQRNKGNFPGRFSGRQFSNSRSEMNVSTLELGDSALYLCASSPPSGTSPDTQYFGPGTRLTVL.

This clonotype has more than one count but fewer than ten. The chain is built from TRBV4-3 and TRBJ1-1; no reliable D call. Germline assignment: CDR1 LGHNA and CDR2 YSLEER. V was pared by 0 bases and J by 14 bases, with 13 bases between. The CDR3 runs to 12 residues. The CDR3 sequence is CASSQDVQALFF. As DNA, the CDR3 is TGCGCCAGCAGCCAAGATGTCCAGGCCCTCTTCTTT.

In its sample, this clonotype was seen a few times. The chain carries TRBV7-2 and TRBJ2-5; the match to TRBD2 covers 11 bases. V dropped 0 bases and J dropped 5; count of bases not matched to a gene: 5. Germline values: CDR1 SGHTA, CDR2 FQGNSA. This CDR3 comprises 16 residues. The DNA of the CDR3 is TGTGCCAGCAGCTTAGCCGGACTAGCGGGCCGGGAGACCCAGTACTTC. Translating gives CASSLAGLAGRETQYF.

This clonotype has only a few counts. The V gene is TRBV9, the J gene TRBJ1-3; D is undetermined. This CDR3 comprises 12 residues. The V gene's germline CDR1 is SGDLS and CDR2 YYNGEE. Trimming removed 7 bases at V and 0 bases at J, with 5 bases between. CDR3 loop: CASGPSGNTIYF. CDR3 bases: TGTGCCAGCGGTCCCTCTGGAAACACCATATATTTT.

The CDR3 DNA follows: TGCAGTGCTTGGGACAGCTACAATGAGCAGTTCTTC. This encodes CSAWDSYNEQFF. The V call is TRBV20-1, the J call TRBJ2-1; 7 nucleotides line up with TRBD1. The CDR3 has 12 amino acids. Per germline, CDR1 DFQATT and CDR2 SNEGSKA (reference sequence). V was clipped by 5 bases and J by 3 bases; unmatched bases: 1.

This clonotype was picked up a small number of times. This chain joins TRBV10-3 and TRBJ2-2; tentatively, D is TRBD1 (5 bases). This CDR3 region has 13 residues. Trimming removed 6 bases at V and 4 bases at J, with 9 bases between. Germline assignment: CDR1 ENHRY and CDR2 SYGVKD. CDR3 nucleotide sequence: TGTGCCATCAGGCAGGGTGGCACCGGGGAGCTGTTTTTT. Translating it yields CAIRQGGTGELFF.

The chain carries TRBV27 and TRBJ2-7; D perhaps matches TRBD1 (5 bases). The germline gives CDR1 MNHEY, CDR2 SMNVEV (reference sequence). The CDR3 is made up of 14 amino acids. Trimming removed 3 bases from V and 3 bases from J, with 12 bases in between. The CDR3 DNA reads as TGTGCCAGCAGTTTGTCAGGGCTAATCTACGAGCAGTACTTC. Translation: CASSLSGLIYEQYF.

This clonotype has just a few counts. The gene calls are TRBV29-1 and TRBJ2-1; D may be TRBD2 (5 bases). Trimming took off 8 bases at V and 9 bases at J, with 17 bases between the two ends. Looked up from germline, CDR1 is SQVTM and CDR2 is ANQGSEA. The CDR3 covers 12 residues. CDR3 nucleotides: TGCAGCTCAAGGACTGTCGGTGGTGAGCAGTTCTTC. It yields the protein CSSRTVGGEQFF.

This clonotype was seen more than once but under ten times. V and J are TRBV2 and TRBJ2-7, with 11 bases that match TRBD1. From germline, CDR1 is SNHLY and CDR2 FYNNEI. V shed 8 bases, J shed 0 bases, and the junction held 6 bases outside the gene matches. CDR3 length: 15 residues. CDR3 coding DNA: TGTGCCAGCCGATTGGACAGGGGGCCCTCCTACGAGCAGTACTTC. It specifies CASRLDRGPSYEQYF. The complete variable domain, with remaining parts taken from reference TRBV2 and TRBJ2-7, reads EPEVTQTPSHQVTQMGQEVILRCVPISNHLYFYWYRQILGQKVEFLVSFYNNEISEKSEIFDDQFSVERPDGSNFTLKIRSTKLEDSAMYFCASRLDRGPSYEQYFGPGTRLTVT.

This chain links TRBV19 with TRBJ1-6, with a possible D match to TRBD1 (6 bases). CDR3 size: 15 residues. Trimming cost V 5 bases and J 7 bases, with 15 bases left between them. Germline V gene sequence: CDR1 LNHDA, CDR2 SQIVND (reference sequence). This CDR3 is CASSGTTGPNSPLHF. CDR3 nucleotides: TGTGCCAGTAGTGGGACGACAGGCCCCAATTCACCCCTCCACTTT.

This clonotype was detected many times. The gene calls are TRBV29-1 and TRBJ2-4; D perhaps matches TRBD2 (6 bases). Germline values: CDR1 SQVTM, CDR2 ANQGSEA. The CDR3 sequence is 14 residues long. With 4 bases removed from V and 4 bases from J, the gap between germline ends came to 14 bases. CDR3 nucleotides: TGCAGCGTTGTGCTCCCGGGAGTGAAAAACATTCAGTACTTC. Translating gives CSVVLPGVKNIQYF.

This clonotype has a handful of counts. The J gene is TRBJ2-1, the V gene TRBV18; TRBD2 matches 8 bases. Per the germline V gene, CDR1 is KGHSH and CDR2 is LQKENI. The junction had 11 bases not matched to a gene; V was cut back by 4 bases and J by 9 bases. This CDR3 is 15 amino acids long. CDR3 nucleotides: TGTGCCAGCTCACTCGTAAGCGGGAGATGGGGTGAGCAGTTCTTC. Its protein is CASSLVSGRWGEQFF.

This clonotype has more than one count but fewer than ten. The gene calls are TRBV5-4 and TRBJ2-2; D is perhaps TRBD1 (6 bases). The CDR3 is 15 residues long. Trimming shortened V by 4 bases and J by 2 bases, and 12 bases separated the two germline ends. Looked up from germline, CDR1 is SGHNT and CDR2 is YYREEE (reference sequence). The CDR3: CASSRGHSNTGELFF. DNA for the CDR3: TGTGCCAGCAGCCGGGGACACTCCAACACCGGGGAGCTGTTTTTT. Looking up the rest from reference TRBV5-4 and TRBJ2-2 gives the full variable domain: ETGVTQSPTHLIKTRGQQVTLRCSSQSGHNTVSWYQQALGQGPQFIFQYYREEENGRGNFPPRFSGLQFPNYSSELNVNALELDDSALYLCASSRGHSNTGELFFGEGSRLTVL.

The CDR3 protein is CASSYRLAGDGGQFF. The CDR3 region has the DNA TGTGCCAGCAGTTACCGGCTAGCGGGAGACGGGGGGCAGTTCTTC. The J gene is TRBJ2-1, the V gene TRBV6-5; 10 nucleotides match TRBD2. The V segment lost 2 bases and the J segment 12 bases; nucleotides outside the gene matches: 10. This CDR3 has 15 amino acids. In germline, CDR1 is MNHEY, CDR2 SVGAGI.

In its sample, this clonotype was seen a few times. The chain combines TRBV4-1 with TRBJ2-2; 7 bases map to TRBD1. Germline lookup yields CDR1 MGHRA and CDR2 YSYEKL. CDR3 length: 16 residues. Losses at the gene ends were 0 bases for V and 7 bases for J; bases not matched to a gene: 8. CDR3 sequence reads: CASSQDGRGLGGELFF. DNA for the CDR3: TGCGCCAGCAGCCAAGATGGTAGGGGGCTGGGCGGGGAGCTGTTTTTT.

This clonotype occurred a few times. The DNA of the CDR3 is TGTGCCAGCATCCACGGTTCCTACGAGCAGTACTTC. It specifies CASIHGSYEQYF. The V and J genes are TRBV2 and TRBJ2-7, with D uncertain. The CDR3 covers 12 residues. The ends were cut back, 7 bases at V and 1 base at J, with 8 bases in the middle. Germline values: CDR1 SNHLY, CDR2 FYNNEI.

About this clonotype: The junction and the germline gene differ at one end; a read error may be behind it. This chain connects TRBV20-1 to TRBJ2-1, with D unresolved. CDR1 and CDR2 (germline): DFQATT, SNEGSKA (reference sequence). This CDR3 is built from 13 residues. DNA of the CDR3: TGCAGTGCGGCGCCCGGGTCTTACAATGAGCTGTTCTTC. Its protein product is CSAAPGSYNELFF.

This clonotype was observed a few times. This chain joins TRBV9 and TRBJ2-7; no firm D call. Germline loops: CDR1 SGDLS, CDR2 YYNGEE. V lost 5 bases, J lost 3 bases, and 12 bases lay in between. CDR3 length equals 13 residues. This CDR3 is CASSRATHYEQYF. The CDR3 DNA follows: TGTGCCAGCAGTCGGGCCACCCACTACGAGCAGTACTTC.

The chain employs TRBV6-2 or TRBV6-3 and TRBJ1-4; no firm D call. The CDR3 sequence is 14 residues long. Germline values: CDR1 MNHEY, CDR2 SVGEGT. V lost 0 bases and J 11 bases, leaving 13 bases between the germline ends. CDR3 amino acids: CASSYSGDQSKLFF. CDR3 nucleotides: TGTGCCAGCAGTTACTCGGGCGATCAGAGCAAACTGTTTTTT.

V gene TRBV3-1 combines with J gene TRBJ2-3, with 7 bases fitting TRBD2. V was pared by 7 bases and J by 3 bases, with 7 bases of the junction left unmatched. CDR1 and CDR2 from the germline V gene are LGHDT and YNNKEL (reference sequence). The CDR3 is 14 residues long. CDR3 amino acids: CASMERDGTDTQYF. The CDR3 bases are TGTGCCAGCATGGAGCGGGATGGGACAGATACGCAGTATTTT.